The 25 T cell receptor beta chains given below trace back to one sample, sequenced in a study of early T cells in non-severe SARS-CoV-2 infection. TCRdb re-derived calls from the 5' RACE reads in MiXCR, one entry per CDR3 protein. The sample has roughly 30,000 distinct CDR3 sequences; 5% to 6.5% are singletons. The material sequenced was whole blood, taken at baseline. These receptors all come from an adult who was a healthcare worker with PCR-confirmed SARS-CoV-2 infection or an uninfected control (not recorded which).

At least ten counts were recorded for this clonotype. The CDR3 DNA sequence: TGCGCCAGCAGCTTGAACAGGCGAAACTACGAGCAGTACTTC. It is translated as CASSLNRRNYEQYF. The gene calls are TRBV5-1 and TRBJ2-7; tentatively, D is TRBD1 (5 bases). CDR1 and CDR2 (germline): SGHRS, YFSETQ. CDR3 length: 14 amino acids. With 1 base removed from V and 3 bases from J, the gap between germline ends came to 11 bases.

This clonotype was counted ten times or more. J is TRBJ2-1 and V is TRBV7-2; maybe TRBD2 (6 bases). Per the germline V gene, CDR1 is SGHTA and CDR2 is FQGNSA. CDR3 length: 17 residues. Trimming took 3 bases from V and 4 from J, leaving 19 bases between them. CDR3: CASSFGPGTPPYNEQFF. In nucleotides, the CDR3 is TGTGCCAGCAGCTTTGGGCCCGGGACTCCACCATACAATGAGCAGTTCTTC.

The chain joins TRBV4-3 to TRBJ2-3; D is ambiguous. The CDR3 runs 15 residues. The V end was cut by 7 bases, the J end by 2 bases, with 16 bases between. The germline gives CDR1 LGHNA, CDR2 YSLEER. The CDR3 reads CASTTLLGLTDTQYF. The CDR3 DNA reads TGCGCCAGCACGACCTTACTGGGCCTCACAGATACGCAGTATTTT.

This clonotype was counted at least ten times. CDR3 region: CASSPSGRAYDEQFF. CDR3 DNA: TGTGCCAGCAGCCCGAGCGGGAGGGCCTATGATGAGCAGTTCTTC. The chain recombines TRBV13 with TRBJ2-1, with TRBD2 matching over 10 bases. V lost 5 bases, J lost 8 bases, and 9 bases stayed unmatched. The CDR3 spans 15 residues. Germline V gene data show CDR1 as PRHDT and CDR2 as FYEKMQ (reference sequence).

This clonotype was observed many times. The DNA for the CDR3 is TGTGCCAGCACCCCGGGACTAGCGGGAGTTGAAGATACGCAGTATTTT. Amino acids: CASTPGLAGVEDTQYF. The chain links TRBV12-3 or TRBV12-4 to TRBJ2-3; the match to TRBD2 covers 14 bases. The CDR3 loop spans 16 amino acids. The trim removed 7 bases at V and 5 bases at J, leaving 8 bases unmatched.

This clonotype was recorded many times. The V call is TRBV29-1, the J call TRBJ2-7; 7 nucleotides line up with TRBD1. CDR1 and CDR2 from the germline V gene are SQVTM and ANQGSEA. The CDR3 totals 13 residues. Trimming cost V 4 bases and J 6 bases; bases outside gene matches: 9. DNA for the CDR3: TGCAGCGTTGCAGACAGGGTGGGCGGCGAGCAGTACTTC. It specifies CSVADRVGGEQYF.

This clonotype came up many times. DNA for the CDR3: TGTGCCACCAGTGACCCCCTAAAAGAACCGAGTAGCAATCAGCCCCAGCATTTT. Amino acid sequence: CATSDPLKEPSSNQPQHF. V usage is TRBV24-1 and J usage is TRBJ1-5, with D unresolved. The germline V and J ends were trimmed by 4 bases and 0 bases, with 18 bases remaining between them. CDR1 and CDR2 from the germline V gene are KGHDR and SFDVKD. CDR3 length equals 18 residues.

In its sample, this clonotype was seen many times. V is TRBV5-6 and J is TRBJ1-2, with 7 nucleotides matching TRBD1. The V gene's germline CDR1 is SGHDT and CDR2 YYEEEE. The V segment lost 1 base and the J segment 7 bases; nucleotides outside the gene matches: 1. The CDR3 is 12 amino acids. Written as DNA, the CDR3 is TGTGCCAGCAGCTTGAAGGGGGCTGGCTACACCTTC. Protein sequence: CASSLKGAGYTF.

V and J are TRBV6-2 or TRBV6-3 and TRBJ2-7, with 8 bases fitting TRBD1. This CDR3 region has 15 residues. The germline V gene has CDR1 MNHEY and CDR2 SVGEGT. V lost 5 bases, J lost 1 base, and 7 bases stayed unmatched. Written as DNA, the CDR3 is TGTGCCAGCAGTGAGGACAGGGCGGCTTCCTACGAGCAGTACTTC. Translation: CASSEDRAASYEQYF.

Within the sample, this clonotype is medium-sized. The chain is built from TRBV27 and TRBJ1-2; 7 nucleotides line up with TRBD1. The CDR3 contains 15 residues. V was clipped by 6 bases and J by 4 bases; unmatched bases: 11. Germline values: CDR1 MNHEY, CDR2 SMNVEV (reference sequence). The chain's CDR3 is CASRYSGGPLYGYTF. CDR3 DNA: TGTGCCAGCAGATACTCAGGGGGACCGCTCTATGGCTACACCTTC.

The table lists this clonotype with many counts. The V gene is TRBV5-1, the J gene TRBJ2-7, with TRBD1 as a possible D gene (6 bases). The CDR3 runs to 15 residues. The V end was cut by 4 bases, the J end by 2 bases, with 16 bases between. Germline CDR1 is SGHRS and CDR2 is YFSETQ. The CDR3 reads CASSPEPDRTYEQYF. The CDR3 DNA is TGCGCCAGCAGCCCAGAACCGGACAGAACCTACGAGCAGTACTTC.

In its sample, this clonotype was seen many times. This chain links TRBV12-3 or TRBV12-4 with TRBJ2-7; possible D gene TRBD2, 5 bases. V lost 3 bases and J 9 bases, leaving 15 bases between the germline ends. The CDR3 runs 13 residues. The DNA for the CDR3 is TGTGCCAGCAGTTTGTTGGGGAGCACCCCGCAGTACTTC. Protein: CASSLLGSTPQYF.

The CDR3: CSARRASSYEQYF. The CDR3 DNA reads as TGCAGTGCTAGAAGAGCGAGCTCCTACGAGCAGTACTTC. The V gene is TRBV20-1, the J gene TRBJ2-7; D unresolved. V was shortened by 2 bases and J by 0 bases, with 8 bases between the two germline ends. The CDR3 extends over 13 amino acids. Per germline, CDR1 DFQATT and CDR2 SNEGSKA (reference sequence).

This clonotype was counted ten times or more. The gene calls are TRBV7-8 and TRBJ1-6; D is possibly TRBD1 (5 bases). V lost 1 base and J lost 10, with 8 bases in between. Germline CDR1 and CDR2: SGHVS and FQNEAQ. The CDR3 totals 13 residues. CDR3 sequence (DNA): TGTGCCAGCAGCTTAGAAGGGGCCTCACCCCTCCACTTT. Its protein is CASSLEGASPLHF.

This clonotype was counted at least ten times. The CDR3 DNA follows: TGTGCCAGCAGACAGGGGGCGGGCACAGATACGCAGTATTTT. It specifies CASRQGAGTDTQYF. The J gene is TRBJ2-3, the V gene TRBV6-6, with TRBD1 identical over 9 bases. Germline CDR1 is MNHNY and CDR2 is SVGAGI (reference sequence). Trimming removed 6 bases from V and 1 base from J; junction bases left unmatched: 2. This CDR3 contains 14 residues.

This clonotype was detected ten times or more. The chain combines TRBV5-1 with TRBJ1-1, with no clear D. The CDR3 sequence is 14 residues long. The V gene lost 0 bases and the J gene lost 1 base, with 7 bases spanning the gap. Germline V gives CDR1 SGHRS, CDR2 YFSETQ. CDR3 sequence reads: CASSLDVPNTEAFF. In nucleotides, the CDR3 is TGCGCCAGCAGCTTGGACGTCCCGAACACTGAAGCTTTCTTT.

The rearrangement links TRBV29-1 to TRBJ2-3, with D perhaps TRBD2 (5 bases). The CDR3 length is 15 residues. V lost 6 bases and J lost 0, with 16 bases in between. The germline CDR1 and CDR2 sequences are SQVTM and ANQGSEA. Written as DNA, the CDR3 is TGCAGCGTCATCTCTGTAAGCGGAAGCACAGATACGCAGTATTTT. Translating it yields CSVISVSGSTDTQYF.

This clonotype was seen many times. The J gene is TRBJ1-1, the V gene TRBV29-1; D is ambiguous. The V gene lost 8 bases and the J gene lost 1 base, with 17 bases spanning the gap. This CDR3 has 14 amino acids. Germline CDR1 SQVTM, CDR2 ANQGSEA. The DNA for the CDR3 is TGCAGCTTCACGATGGGAGGCAGGAACACTGAAGCTTTCTTT. Translation: CSFTMGGRNTEAFF.

This clonotype was seen at least ten times. The chain couples TRBV6-1 to TRBJ1-2; 8 nucleotides match TRBD1. V shed 10 bases, J shed 1 base, and the junction held 2 bases outside the gene matches. This CDR3 contains 12 residues. Germline V gene lookup returns CDR1 MNHNS and CDR2 SASEGT. The CDR3 sequence is CAITGGNYGYTF. The CDR3 nucleotides are TGTGCCATTACAGGGGGTAACTATGGCTACACCTTC.

Many counts were recorded for this clonotype. V gene TRBV28 combines with J gene TRBJ2-3, with a weak D call TRBD2 (6 bases). V lost 6 bases and J lost 2, with 12 bases in between. Per germline, CDR1 MDHEN and CDR2 SYDVKM. The CDR3 has 14 residues. CDR3 nucleotides: TGTGCCAGCAGATACCAGGGACTCACAGATACGCAGTATTTT. Translation gives CASRYQGLTDTQYF.

This clonotype has at least ten counts. This sequence joins TRBV20-1 and TRBJ2-4, with TRBD1 identical over 7 bases. V lost 6 bases to trimming and J lost 5 bases; unmatched junction nucleotides: 4. Germline V lookup: CDR1 DFQATT, CDR2 SNEGSKA (reference sequence). This CDR3 comprises 12 residues. CDR3 coding DNA: TGCAGTGCCTCCGGGACAGAAAACATTCAGTACTTC. This sequence encodes CSASGTENIQYF.

This clonotype was detected many times. The V and J genes are TRBV7-9 and TRBJ2-5, with TRBD2 matching 9 bases. Germline loops: CDR1 SEHNR, CDR2 FQNEAQ (reference sequence). After removal of 6 bases from V and 3 bases from J, the junction contained 8 bases not matched to a gene. The CDR3 runs 15 residues. The CDR3 sequence: CASSKSLAGKETQYF. Written as DNA, the CDR3 is TGTGCCAGCAGTAAAAGTCTAGCGGGGAAAGAGACCCAGTACTTC.

Ten or more counts support this clonotype. This sequence joins TRBV6-1 and TRBJ2-1; 7 bases fit TRBD1. The CDR3 totals 16 residues. Unmatched junction bases numbered 8, after V lost 6 bases and J lost 0 bases. Germline V gene lookup returns CDR1 MNHNS and CDR2 SASEGT. DNA of the CDR3: TGTGCCAGCAGCCTACAGGGGACCAGCTCCTACAATGAGCAGTTCTTC. It translates to CASSLQGTSSYNEQFF.

In its sample, this clonotype was seen many times. V usage is TRBV19 and J usage is TRBJ2-7, with TRBD1 matching over 8 bases. Germline values: CDR1 LNHDA, CDR2 SQIVND (reference sequence). The CDR3 covers 13 residues. The V and J ends lost 4 bases and 3 bases, in that order; junction bases with no gene match: 2. In nucleotides, the CDR3 is TGTGCCAGTAGTAAGGACAGGGTCTACGAGCAGTACTTC. This sequence encodes CASSKDRVYEQYF. Full variable domain (outside the CDR3, taken from reference TRBV19 and TRBJ2-7): DGGITQSPKYLFRKEGQNVTLSCEQNLNHDAMYWYRQDPGQGLRLIYYSQIVNDFQKGDIAEGYSVSREKKESFPLTVTSAQKNPTAFYLCASSKDRVYEQYFGPGTRLTVT.

This clonotype was recorded many times. The CDR3 DNA follows: TGTGCCAGCAGCCGCCACAGGACAGGGGACGAGCAGTACTTC. Translating it yields CASSRHRTGDEQYF. The chain is built from TRBV21-1 and TRBJ2-7; the DNA was not used to check the table's D call, TRBD1. TRBV21-1 is assigned pseudogene status. This CDR3 contains 14 residues.